This T cell receptor beta chain was captured by sequencing in a study of blood T cells in healthy people across ages. Broader study findings: Both naive CD4+ cell counts and diversity were greater in long-lived donors than in aged donors.

For the second PCR, which ran for about 6 to 11 cycles, a sample-barcoded 5' primer and a J-beta primer mix were used. TCRdb reprocessed the 5' RACE reads with MiXCR, giving one entry per CDR3 protein. The sample consists of 650,000 to 800,000 distinct CDR3 sequences, roughly 44% of them appearing once. Regarding this clonotype: Its antigen is as yet unknown.

Extraction yielded at least 5.5 micrograms of total RNA per sample. The sequence derives from a man aged 55 to 70 in good health. The sequenced sample consisted of blood.

Here the CDR3 DNA reads TGCAGTGCTAGAGATCGTTTAGGAGGAGAGGCCCAGTACTTC. It is translated as CSARDRLGGEAQYF. The rearrangement links TRBV20-1 to TRBJ2-4; D might be TRBD2 (5 bases). This CDR3 comprises 14 residues. In germline, CDR1 is DFQATT, CDR2 SNEGSKA (reference sequence). The V end was cut by 0 bases, the J end by 13 bases, with 19 bases between.